Listed below are T cell receptor beta chains from one sample, sequenced in a study of blood T cell repertoires in COVID-19. Using immunoSEQ multiplex PCR, the repertoire was profiled, and TCRdb retains in-frame clones only, with some absent. In the table there are about 150,000 clones, 76% of which are singletons. Source material: peripheral blood. The receptors originated from a woman aged 80 or over with acute or convalescent COVID-19. Each CDR3 is given with its conserved first and last residue. The D gene is left open where the match is weak. A row's size may be missing; if present it is once, few, many or a size class.

NA	TRBV5-6	few	TRBJ1-1	TGTGCCAGCAGCTTAGGGGCCAATGAAGCTTTCTTT	CASSLGANEAFF
NA	TRBV19	NA	TRBJ2-2	TGTGCCAGTACCCCAAAGGGGGGGGCGGGACTCAGGCAAAGCACCGGGGAGCTGTTTTTT	CASTPKGGAGLRQSTGELFF
NA	TRBV5-1	NA	TRBJ1-1	TGCGCCAGCAGCTTGGTCGGTGGGGGCCGGAACACTGAAGCTTTCTTT	CASSLVGGGRNTEAFF
TRBD1	TRBV7-9	NA	TRBJ1-3	TGTGCCAGCAGCTTACAGGGCGACAGGGCTGGAAACACCATATATTTT	CASSLQGDRAGNTIYF
NA	TRBV10-3	NA	TRBJ2-3	TGTGCCATAGGTGGGACACTTTTAACAGATACGCAGTATTTT	CAIGGTLLTDTQYF
TRBD1	TRBV18	NA	TRBJ2-1	TGTGCCAGCTCACCACGCAGACAGGGGTACAATGAGCAGTTCTTC	CASSPRRQGYNEQFF
NA	TRBV13	NA	TRBJ2-3	TGTGCCAGCAGCATCCTTGGGGGGGATACGCAGTATTTT	CASSILGGDTQYF
NA	TRBV19	NA	TRBJ2-7	TGTGCCACCTCCGACCCGTCAGGGGAGGGGCCCTACGAGCAGTACTTC	CATSDPSGEGPYEQYF
NA	TRBV15	few	TRBJ1-3	TGTGCCACCAGCAGAGATTTGGCCGCAGGGTCTGGAAACACCATATATTTT	CATSRDLAAGSGNTIYF
TRBD1	TRBV7-2	once	TRBJ1-1	TGTGCCAGCAGCTTAAGCAGGGGGCTTAGCACTGAAGCTTTCTTT	CASSLSRGLSTEAFF
TRBD1	TRBV5-1	few	TRBJ1-4	TGCGCCAGCAGCGTGGGACAGGGTTTTGAAAAACTGTTTTTT	CASSVGQGFEKLFF